This TCR beta chain stems from a study of blood T cells in healthy people across ages. General observations from the study: Those diversity estimates obtained from one million T cells were thought to be underestimates. Among long-lived donors, naive CD4+ cells were more numerous and diversity higher than in aged donors.

There were healthy Caucasian individuals from Russia, aged about 6 to 100, serving as donors. At least 6.5 million PBMCs were isolated per sample. This clonotype was counted a few times. The antigen remains undetermined. CDR3 length equals 16 residues. The V and J ends lost 1 base and 7 bases, in that order; junction bases with no gene match: 8. The germline CDR1 and CDR2 sequences are SGHTA and FQGNSA. With a J-beta primer mix and a sample-barcoded 5' primer, a second PCR ran roughly 6 to 11 cycles. TCRdb fed the 5' RACE reads into MiXCR, producing one record per CDR3 protein. The sample carries hundreds of thousands of distinct CDR3 sequences, 45% to 50% recorded once.

Source material: blood. The clonotype was recovered from an older woman in good health. The chain is built from TRBV7-2 and TRBJ2-7; the match to TRBD2 covers 12 bases. The CDR3 here is CASSLVSSGRDNEQYF. The CDR3 nucleotides are TGTGCCAGCAGCTTAGTGTCTAGCGGGAGGGACAATGAGCAGTACTTC.